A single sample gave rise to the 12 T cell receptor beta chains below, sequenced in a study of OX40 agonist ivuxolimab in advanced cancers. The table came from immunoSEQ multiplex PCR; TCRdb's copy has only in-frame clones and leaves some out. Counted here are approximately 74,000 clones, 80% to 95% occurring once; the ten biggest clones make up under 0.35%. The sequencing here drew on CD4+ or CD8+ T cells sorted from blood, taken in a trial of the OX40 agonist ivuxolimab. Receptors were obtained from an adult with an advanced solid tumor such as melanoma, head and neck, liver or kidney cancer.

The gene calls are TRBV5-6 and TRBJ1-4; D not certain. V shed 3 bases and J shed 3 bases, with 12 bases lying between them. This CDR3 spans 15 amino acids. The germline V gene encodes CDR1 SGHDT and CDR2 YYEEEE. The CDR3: CASSSIGRSNEKLFF. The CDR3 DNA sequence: TGTGCCAGCAGCTCGATCGGGCGGTCTAATGAAAAACTGTTTTTT.

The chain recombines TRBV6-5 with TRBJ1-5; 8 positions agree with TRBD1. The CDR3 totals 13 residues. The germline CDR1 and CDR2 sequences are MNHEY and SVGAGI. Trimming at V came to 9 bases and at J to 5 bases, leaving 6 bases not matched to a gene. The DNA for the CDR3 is TGTGCCAGTCTCGACAGGGGTGATCAGCCCCAGCATTTT. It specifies CASLDRGDQPQHF.

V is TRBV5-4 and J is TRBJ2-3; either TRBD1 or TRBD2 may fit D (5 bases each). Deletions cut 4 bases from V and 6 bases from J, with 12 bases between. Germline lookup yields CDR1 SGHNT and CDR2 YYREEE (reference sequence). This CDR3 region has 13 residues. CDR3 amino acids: CASSQTGTDTQYF. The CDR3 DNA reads TGTGCCAGCAGCCAGACGGGGACGGATACGCAGTATTTT.

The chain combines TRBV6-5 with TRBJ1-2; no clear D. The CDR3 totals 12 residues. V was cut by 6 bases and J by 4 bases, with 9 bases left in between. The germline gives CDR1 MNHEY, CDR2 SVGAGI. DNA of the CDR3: TGTGCCAGCAGGTCAGCTACCTATGGCTACACCTTC. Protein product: CASRSATYGYTF.

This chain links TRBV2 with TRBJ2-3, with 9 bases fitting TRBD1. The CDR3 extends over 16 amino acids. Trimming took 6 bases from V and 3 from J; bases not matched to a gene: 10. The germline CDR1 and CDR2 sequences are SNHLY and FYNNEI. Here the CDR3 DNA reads TGTGCCAGCAGGGCGACCGGGACAGGGACTACAGATACGCAGTATTTT. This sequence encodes CASRATGTGTTDTQYF.

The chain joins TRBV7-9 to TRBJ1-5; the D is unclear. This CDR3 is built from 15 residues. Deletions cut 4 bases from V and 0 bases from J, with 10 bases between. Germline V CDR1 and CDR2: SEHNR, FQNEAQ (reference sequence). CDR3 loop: CASSSSRSSNQPQHF. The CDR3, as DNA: TGTGCCAGCAGCTCTTCGAGGAGTAGCAATCAGCCCCAGCATTTT.

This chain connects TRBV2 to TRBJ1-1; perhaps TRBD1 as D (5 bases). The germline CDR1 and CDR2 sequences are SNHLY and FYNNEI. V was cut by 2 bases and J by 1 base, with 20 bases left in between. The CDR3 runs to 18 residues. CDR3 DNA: TGTGCCAGCAGTGAAATTGCAGGGAACAGAAGAAAGAACACTGAAGCTTTCTTT. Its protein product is CASSEIAGNRRKNTEAFF. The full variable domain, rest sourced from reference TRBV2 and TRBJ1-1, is EPEVTQTPSHQVTQMGQEVILRCVPISNHLYFYWYRQILGQKVEFLVSFYNNEISEKSEIFDDQFSVERPDGSNFTLKIRSTKLEDSAMYFCASSEIAGNRRKNTEAFFGQGTRLTVV.

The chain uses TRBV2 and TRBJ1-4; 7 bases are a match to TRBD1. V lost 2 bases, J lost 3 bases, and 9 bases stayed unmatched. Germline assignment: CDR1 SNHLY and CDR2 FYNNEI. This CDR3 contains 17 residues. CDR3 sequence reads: CASSERRGLGANEKLFF. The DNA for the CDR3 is TGTGCCAGCAGTGAACGCAGGGGGTTGGGCGCTAATGAAAAACTGTTTTTT.

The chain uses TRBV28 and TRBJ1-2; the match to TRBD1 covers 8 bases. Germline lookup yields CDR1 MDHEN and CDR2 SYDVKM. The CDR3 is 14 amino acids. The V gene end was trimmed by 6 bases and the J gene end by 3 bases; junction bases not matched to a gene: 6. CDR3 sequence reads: CASRRDRGYYGYTF. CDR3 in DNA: TGTGCCAGCAGGAGAGACAGGGGTTACTATGGCTACACCTTC.

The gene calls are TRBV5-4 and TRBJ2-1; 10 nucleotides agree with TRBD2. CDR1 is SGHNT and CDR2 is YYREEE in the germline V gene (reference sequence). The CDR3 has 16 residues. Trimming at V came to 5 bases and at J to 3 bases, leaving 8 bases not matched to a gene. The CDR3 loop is CASRTQGLAIYNEQFF. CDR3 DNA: TGTGCCAGCAGAACTCAGGGACTAGCGATCTACAATGAGCAGTTCTTC.

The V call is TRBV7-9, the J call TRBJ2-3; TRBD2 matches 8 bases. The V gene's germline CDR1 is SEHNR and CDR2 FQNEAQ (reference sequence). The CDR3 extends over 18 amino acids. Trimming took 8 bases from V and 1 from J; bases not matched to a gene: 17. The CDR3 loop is CASRRFSGSPRGTDTQYF. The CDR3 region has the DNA TGTGCCAGCCGCCGGTTCAGCGGGAGCCCGCGTGGCACAGATACGCAGTATTTT.

The CDR3 region is CASSDWGELFF. CDR3 bases: TGTGCCAGCAGTGACTGGGGGGAGCTGTTTTTT. The chain has TRBV2 and TRBJ2-2; D is unclear. Germline V CDR1 and CDR2: SNHLY, FYNNEI. Trimming cost V 3 bases and J 8 bases, with 4 bases left between them. This CDR3 is built from 11 residues. Full variable domain (rest looked up from reference TRBV2 and TRBJ2-2): EPEVTQTPSHQVTQMGQEVILRCVPISNHLYFYWYRQILGQKVEFLVSFYNNEISEKSEIFDDQFSVERPDGSNFTLKIRSTKLEDSAMYFCASSDWGELFFGEGSRLTVL.